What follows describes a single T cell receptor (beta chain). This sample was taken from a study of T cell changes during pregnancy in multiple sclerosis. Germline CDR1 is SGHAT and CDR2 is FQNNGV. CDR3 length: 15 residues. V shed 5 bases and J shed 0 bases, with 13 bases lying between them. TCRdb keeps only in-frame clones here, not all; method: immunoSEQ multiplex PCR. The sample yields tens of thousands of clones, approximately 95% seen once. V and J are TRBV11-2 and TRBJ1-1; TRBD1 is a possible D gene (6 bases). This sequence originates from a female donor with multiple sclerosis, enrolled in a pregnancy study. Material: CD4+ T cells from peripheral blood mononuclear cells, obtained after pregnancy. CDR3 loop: CASSARTELNTEAFF. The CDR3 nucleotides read TGTGCCAGCAGCGCGAGGACAGAGTTGAACACTGAAGCTTTCTTT.